This T cell receptor beta chain was obtained from a study of blood T cell repertoires in COVID-19. J gave up 0 bases and V 4 bases, and 9 bases lay outside the gene matches. Germline V CDR1 and CDR2: SGHRS, YFSETQ. The CDR3 spans 17 residues. Only in-frame clones appear in the TCRdb table, and some are missing; sequencing was by immunoSEQ multiplex PCR. The table lists about 20,000 clones, roughly 93% of them singletons. The source of this sequence is a woman in her fifties or sixties with active COVID-19. Source material: peripheral blood. J is TRBJ2-3 and V is TRBV5-1; 9 nucleotides line up with TRBD1. The CDR3 DNA is TGCGCCAGCAGCCGCTCACAGGGGGCCGTTAGCACAGATACGCAGTATTTT. This encodes CASSRSQGAVSTDTQYF.